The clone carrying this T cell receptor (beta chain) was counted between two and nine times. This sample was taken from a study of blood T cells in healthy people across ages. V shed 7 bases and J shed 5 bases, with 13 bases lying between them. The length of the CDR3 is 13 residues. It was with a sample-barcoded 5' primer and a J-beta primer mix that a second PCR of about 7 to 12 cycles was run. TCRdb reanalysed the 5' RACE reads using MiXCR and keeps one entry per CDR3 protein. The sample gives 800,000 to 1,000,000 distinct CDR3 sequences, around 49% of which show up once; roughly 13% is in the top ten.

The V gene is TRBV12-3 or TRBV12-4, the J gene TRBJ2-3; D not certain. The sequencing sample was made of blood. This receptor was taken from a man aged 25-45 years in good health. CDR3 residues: CASTPPDGDTQYF. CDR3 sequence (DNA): TGTGCCAGCACCCCACCCGACGGAGATACGCAGTATTTT.